This TCR beta chain was captured by sequencing in a study of T cell repertoires in cytomegalovirus infection. At the level of the study: Carrying CMV and the relevant HLA type showed in public TCR beta signatures. Study results and caveats: Adding up the frequency of public TCR beta families identified people who carried CMV plus the relevant HLA.

MiXCR was run by TCRdb on the reads, yielding one entry per CDR3 protein. Of about 190,000 distinct CDR3 sequences listed, over 25% are singletons. Germline V gene data show CDR1 as DFQATT and CDR2 as SNEGSKA (reference sequence). The CDR3 runs to 13 residues. Trimming left V 2 bases short and J 3 bases short, with 10 bases between. This clonotype was seen more than once but under ten times. Antigen specificity is unknown. Material for sequencing was PBMCs. V is TRBV20-1 and J is TRBJ1-1; D remains unclear. The TCR comes from a human donor in good health (CMV status not recorded). Some clones in this sample may be carry-over from other donors' samples. CDR3 region: CSARWQPDTEAFF. As DNA, the CDR3 is TGCAGTGCTAGATGGCAACCCGACACTGAAGCTTTCTTT.